A single sample gave rise to the 4 T cell receptor beta chains below, sequenced in a study of CD8+CD57+ T cells in acquired aplastic anemia. Genomic DNA provided the template from which TCR beta VDJ and CDR3 profiles were obtained. TCRdb re-called the reads with MiXCR, one entry per CDR3 protein. The table includes approximately 170,000 distinct CDR3 sequences, about 60% detected once. The sequenced sample consisted of sorted CD4+, CD8+, or CD8+CD57+ T cells (not recorded which) from PBMCs. These receptors were collected from a human donor in good health.

The chain is built from TRBV15 and TRBJ2-7; D is perhaps TRBD1 or TRBD2 (7 bases each). This CDR3 spans 15 amino acids. The V end was cut by 5 bases, the J end by 1 base, with 15 bases between. Germline V gene sequence: CDR1 LNHNV, CDR2 YYDKDF (reference sequence). The CDR3 coding sequence is TGTGCCACCAGCGCTCGACAGGGAGGGTCCTACGAGCAGTACTTC. Translation: CATSARQGGSYEQYF.

The chain uses TRBV7-2 and TRBJ2-5; D ambiguous. The CDR3 extends over 12 amino acids. Germline V gene data show CDR1 as SGHTA and CDR2 as FQGNSA. The ends were cut back, 9 bases at V and 4 bases at J, with 12 bases in the middle. This chain's CDR3 is CASKGDGETQYF. Here the CDR3 DNA reads TGTGCCAGTAAGGGTGATGGAGAGACCCAGTACTTC.

The J gene is TRBJ2-7, the V gene TRBV5-6; 15 nucleotides line up with TRBD2. J gave up 4 bases and V 4 bases, and 9 bases lay outside the gene matches. Per the germline V gene, CDR1 is SGHDT and CDR2 is YYEEEE. There are 17 residues in the CDR3. Here the CDR3 DNA reads TGTGCCAGCAGCGGGAGCAGGACTAGCGGGGGGGCGTACGAGCAGTACTTC. Its protein is CASSGSRTSGGAYEQYF.

Details on this clonotype: The junction differs from germline at one of its ends, possibly a read error. This chain links TRBV19 with TRBJ1-1; tentative D call: TRBD1 (6 bases). CDR1 and CDR2 from the germline V gene are LNHDA and SQIVND (reference sequence). The CDR3 runs to 15 residues. The DNA for the CDR3 is TGTGCCAGTCTTCACAGGACAGTCCTGAACGCTGAAGCTTTCTTT. It yields the protein CASLHRTVLNAEAFF.